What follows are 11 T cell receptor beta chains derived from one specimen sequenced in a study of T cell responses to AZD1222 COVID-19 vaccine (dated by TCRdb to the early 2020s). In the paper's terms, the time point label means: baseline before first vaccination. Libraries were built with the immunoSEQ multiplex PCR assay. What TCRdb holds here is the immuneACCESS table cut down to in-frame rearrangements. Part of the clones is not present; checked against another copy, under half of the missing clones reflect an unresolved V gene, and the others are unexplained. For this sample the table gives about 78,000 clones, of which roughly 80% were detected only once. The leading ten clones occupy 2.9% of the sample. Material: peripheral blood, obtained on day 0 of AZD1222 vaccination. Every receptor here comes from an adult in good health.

The CDR3 DNA is TGTGCCAGCAGTTACTCGTGGAGGGGGAACACTGAAGCTTTCTTT. Protein: CASSYSWRGNTEAFF. This chain uses TRBV6-5 with TRBJ1-1, with D perhaps matching TRBD1 (5 bases). Trimming left V 0 bases short and J 1 base short, with 9 bases between. Germline values: CDR1 MNHEY, CDR2 SVGAGI. This CDR3 has 15 residues.

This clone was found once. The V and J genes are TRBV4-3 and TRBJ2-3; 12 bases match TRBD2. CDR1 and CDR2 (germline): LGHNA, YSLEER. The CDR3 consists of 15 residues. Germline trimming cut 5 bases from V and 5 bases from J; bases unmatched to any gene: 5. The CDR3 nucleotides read TGCGCCAGCAGCTACCGACTAGCGGGAGAAGATACGCAGTATTTT. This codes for CASSYRLAGEDTQYF.

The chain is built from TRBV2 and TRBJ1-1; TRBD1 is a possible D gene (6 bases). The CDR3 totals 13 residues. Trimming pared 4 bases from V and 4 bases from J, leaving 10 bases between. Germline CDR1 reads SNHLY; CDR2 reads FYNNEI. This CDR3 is CASSGARGTEAFF. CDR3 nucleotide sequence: TGTGCCAGCAGTGGGGCCAGGGGCACTGAAGCTTTCTTT. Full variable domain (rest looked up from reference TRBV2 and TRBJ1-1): EPEVTQTPSHQVTQMGQEVILRCVPISNHLYFYWYRQILGQKVEFLVSFYNNEISEKSEIFDDQFSVERPDGSNFTLKIRSTKLEDSAMYFCASSGARGTEAFFGQGTRLTVV.

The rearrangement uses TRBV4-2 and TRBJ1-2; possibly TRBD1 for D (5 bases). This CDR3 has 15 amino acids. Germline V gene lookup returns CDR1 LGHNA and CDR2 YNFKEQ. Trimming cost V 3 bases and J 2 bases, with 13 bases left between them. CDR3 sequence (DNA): TGTGCCAGCAGCCAGGCAACCGGGACCAACTATGGCTACACCTTC. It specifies CASSQATGTNYGYTF.

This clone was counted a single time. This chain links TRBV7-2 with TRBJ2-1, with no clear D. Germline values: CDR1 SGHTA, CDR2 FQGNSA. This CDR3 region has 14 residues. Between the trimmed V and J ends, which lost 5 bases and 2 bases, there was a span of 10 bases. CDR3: CASSRSGAYNEQFF. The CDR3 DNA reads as TGTGCCAGCAGCAGGAGTGGGGCCTACAATGAGCAGTTCTTC.

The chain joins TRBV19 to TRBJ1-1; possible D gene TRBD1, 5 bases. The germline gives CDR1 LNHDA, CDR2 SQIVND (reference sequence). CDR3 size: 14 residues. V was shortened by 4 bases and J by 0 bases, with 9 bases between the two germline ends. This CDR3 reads CASSKWGVNTEAFF. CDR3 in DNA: TGTGCCAGTAGTAAGTGGGGCGTGAACACTGAAGCTTTCTTT.

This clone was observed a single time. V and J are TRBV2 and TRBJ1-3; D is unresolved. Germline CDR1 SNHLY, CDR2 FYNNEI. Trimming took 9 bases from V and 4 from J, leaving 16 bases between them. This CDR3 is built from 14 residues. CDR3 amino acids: CASSKGRGGNTIYF. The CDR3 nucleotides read TGTGCCAGTAGCAAGGGCCGAGGGGGAAACACCATATATTTT. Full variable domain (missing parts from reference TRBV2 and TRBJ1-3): EPEVTQTPSHQVTQMGQEVILRCVPISNHLYFYWYRQILGQKVEFLVSFYNNEISEKSEIFDDQFSVERPDGSNFTLKIRSTKLEDSAMYFCASSKGRGGNTIYFGEGSWLTVV.

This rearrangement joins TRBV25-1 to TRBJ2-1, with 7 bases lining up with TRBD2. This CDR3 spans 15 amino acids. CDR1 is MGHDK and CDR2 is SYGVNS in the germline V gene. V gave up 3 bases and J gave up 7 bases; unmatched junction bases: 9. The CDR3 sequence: CASSDRLAEGNEQFF. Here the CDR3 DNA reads TGTGCCAGCAGTGACCGGCTAGCGGAGGGAAATGAGCAGTTCTTC.

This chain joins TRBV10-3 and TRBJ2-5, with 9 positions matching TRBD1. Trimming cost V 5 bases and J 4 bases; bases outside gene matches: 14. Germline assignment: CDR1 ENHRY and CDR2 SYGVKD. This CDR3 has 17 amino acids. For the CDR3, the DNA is TGTGCCATCAGTTCCGAAACCGGGACAGGGAGGGCAGAGACCCAGTACTTC. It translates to CAISSETGTGRAETQYF.

CDR3 sequence (DNA): TGTGCCAGCACCCGATGGGGCAGGGGGCATGAGACCCAGTACTTC. This gives the protein CASTRWGRGHETQYF. The chain is built from TRBV27 and TRBJ2-5; 8 bases agree with TRBD1. Germline assignment: CDR1 MNHEY and CDR2 SMNVEV (reference sequence). J lost 5 bases, V lost 7 bases, and 12 bases had no gene match. The CDR3 runs to 15 residues.

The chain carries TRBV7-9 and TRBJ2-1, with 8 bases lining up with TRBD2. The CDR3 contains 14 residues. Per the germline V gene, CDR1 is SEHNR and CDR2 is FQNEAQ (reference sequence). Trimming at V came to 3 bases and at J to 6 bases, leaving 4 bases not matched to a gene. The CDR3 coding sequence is TGTGCCAGCAGCTTGGGACTAGAGGGCAATGAGCAGTTCTTC. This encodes CASSLGLEGNEQFF. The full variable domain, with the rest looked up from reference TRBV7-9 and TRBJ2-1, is DTGVSQNPRHKITKRGQNVTFRCDPISEHNRLYWYRQTLGQGPEFLTYFQNEAQLEKSRLLSDRFSAERPKGSFSTLEIQRTEQGDSAMYLCASSLGLEGNEQFFGPGTRLTVL.